The TCR beta chain under discussion was sequenced for a study of OX40 agonist ivuxolimab in advanced cancers. Regarding the research as a whole: Ivuxolimab was a fully human IgG2 agonistic monoclonal antibody targeting the costimulatory receptor OX40 (CD134). In the dose-escalation cohort, 75% to 85% of patients were male, and the mean age was 60 years with a range of roughly 23 to 79. Of the 50 or so patients in dose escalation, some 20 had hepatocellular carcinoma, approximately 15 had melanoma, 9 had renal cell carcinoma and 9 had head and neck cancer. The paper covers the monotherapy dose-escalation part of the phase I ivuxolimab trial, which included N = 52 patients. Partial responses occurred in three dose-escalation patients, of whom one had hepatocellular carcinoma and two had cutaneous melanoma. Intravenous ivuxolimab was administered to patients every 2 weeks at six dose levels: 0.01, 0.1, 0.3, 1.5, 3 and 10 mg/kg. Patients were allowed to have had prior anti-PD-1, anti-PD-L1 or anti-CTLA-4 therapy, and approximately 41% of the dose-escalation patients had previously received checkpoint inhibitors. The purpose of peripheral TCRbeta sequencing was to test whether ivuxolimab changed TCR sequence diversity and led to clonal T-cell expansion.

Comment on this clone: Its antigen is not yet known. Base qualities were left out, and no much larger clone turns up one base away.

Patients with autoimmune disease history or receiving systemic immunosuppression were excluded from the trial. Peripheral blood for TCR sequencing was collected from all dose cohorts at baseline, on cycle 4 day 1, and on cycle 7 day 1. Samples were obtained from an open-label, multicenter, first-in-human phase I dose-escalation trial of ivuxolimab. Adults with locally advanced or metastatic head and neck squamous cell, hepatocellular, melanoma or renal cell carcinoma were enrolled in the trial. Before TCR sequencing, CD4+ T cells and CD8+ T cells were sorted from peripheral blood as separate populations. Clipping removes 4 bases from V and 4 bases from J, with 6 as the unmatched junction base count. There are 15 amino acids in the CDR3, from cysteine to phenylalanine inclusive. The kept DNA is CDR3 alone, 45 bases in frame from the first base. Sequences MNHNS (CDR1) and SASEGT (CDR2) are obtained from the germline V gene.

General findings and caveats noted by the study authors: At doses of 0.1 to 3.0 mg/kg, clonal expansion of both CD4+ and CD8+ T cells in blood was seen between baseline and week 6. Antigen specificity was not determined for the clonally expanded peripheral T cells. Low levels of normalized T-cell clonal expansion were also seen in some patients who did not respond. In partial responders in the 0.1-3.0 mg/kg groups, normalized peripheral clonal expansion was found to be among the lowest, especially among CD8+ T cells. On average, CD8+ T cells showed more expanded clones than CD4+ T cells after ivuxolimab.

For sequencing of the TCRbeta CDR3 region, genomic DNA was extracted from the sorted cells. TCRbeta CDR3 regions were sequenced using the immunoSEQ Assay. Sourced from immuneACCESS, this table was stored by TCRdb with only in-frame sequences that have V and J called. A share of the clones is absent; for the studies checked, an unresolved V gene accounts for under half, and the remainder has no known explanation. For this sample there are around 26,000 clones; 85% to 90% appear just once. The ten largest clones take up approximately 35% of the sample. This specimen consisted of CD4+ or CD8+ T cells sorted from blood, obtained in a trial of the OX40 agonist ivuxolimab. In this chain, TRBV6-1 is recombined with TRBJ2-7, with 11 junctional bases fitting TRBD1. The TCR sequence derives from an adult with an advanced solid tumor such as melanoma, head and neck, liver or kidney cancer. The CDR3 loop reads CASSGRTGGKYEQYF. The nucleotide sequence is given as TGTGCCAGCAGTGGGCGGACAGGGGGCAAGTACGAGCAGTACTTC.